This passage covers 18 T cell receptor beta chains from one sample sequenced in a study of radiation and T cells in renal cell carcinoma. The assay was immunoSEQ multiplex PCR, and TCRdb's table has in-frame clones only and misses some. Of around 170,000 clones listed, about 88% are singletons. Described time point: blood 4 weeks post-SBRT, at nephrectomy. The treatment is: 15 Gy SBRT to primary tumor, nephrectomy 4 weeks later. The sequencing here drew on blood, taken from a patient whose treatment included radiotherapy and nephrectomy. The receptors shown here come from a woman aged 45-59 years with renal cell carcinoma.

The chain uses TRBV19 and TRBJ1-1, with TRBD1 matching 9 bases. The CDR3 extends over 14 amino acids. The J segment lost 4 bases and the V segment lost 5 bases, leaving 5 bases of the junction unmatched. Germline V lookup: CDR1 LNHDA, CDR2 SQIVND (reference sequence). CDR3 protein: CASSRTTGGTEAFF. The DNA of the CDR3 is TGTGCCAGTAGTCGTACGACAGGGGGCACTGAAGCTTTCTTT.

This clone was counted a single time. The chain joins TRBV10-2 to TRBJ1-4, with unresolved D. The CDR3 is 15 residues long. The V end was cut by 2 bases, the J end by 5 bases, with 12 bases between. Germline lookup yields CDR1 WSHSY and CDR2 SAAADI. The CDR3 DNA reads TGCGCCAGCAGTGAGCTGGTCGGGAGGAATGAAAAACTGTTTTTT. As protein: CASSELVGRNEKLFF.

This chain joins TRBV28 and TRBJ2-1; no clear D gene. This CDR3 is built from 11 residues. Germline V gene lookup returns CDR1 MDHEN and CDR2 SYDVKM. V dropped 5 bases and J dropped 8 bases, with 7 bases sitting between them. CDR3 loop: CASSPHYEQFF. The CDR3 DNA reads TGTGCCAGCAGTCCTCACTATGAGCAGTTCTTC.

V gene TRBV5-1 combines with J gene TRBJ2-1; 10 bases agree with TRBD2. Looked up from germline, CDR1 is SGHRS and CDR2 is YFSETQ. The CDR3 has 15 amino acids. Germline trimming cut 2 bases from V and 9 bases from J; bases unmatched to any gene: 8. The CDR3 is CASSLAGGPSFEQFF. CDR3 coding DNA: TGCGCCAGCAGCTTAGCGGGGGGGCCTTCTTTTGAGCAGTTCTTC.

The chain combines TRBV14 with TRBJ2-3; no reliable D call. Per the germline V gene, CDR1 is SGHDN and CDR2 is FVKESK. V was cut by 4 bases and J by 2 bases, with 1 base left in between. The CDR3 runs to 11 residues. The CDR3 coding sequence is TGTGCCAGCAGCCTCACAGATACGCAGTATTTT. Translating gives CASSLTDTQYF.

The table lists this clone with a count of one. J is TRBJ2-3 and V is TRBV19; D is undetermined. Between the trimmed V and J ends, which lost 6 bases and 1 base, there was a span of 11 bases. Looked up from germline, CDR1 is LNHDA and CDR2 is SQIVND (reference sequence). This CDR3 comprises 14 residues. For the CDR3, the DNA is TGTGCCAGTAGAAAAGGGTGGGGCACAGATACGCAGTATTTT. Amino acid sequence: CASRKGWGTDTQYF.

The rearrangement joins TRBV4-1 to TRBJ2-1, with 7 bases identical to TRBD2. The V segment lost 0 bases and the J segment 4 bases; nucleotides outside the gene matches: 3. This CDR3 comprises 15 residues. Germline CDR1 reads MGHRA; CDR2 reads YSYEKL. The CDR3 DNA follows: TGCGCCAGCAGCCAAGATCGGGGGGTGTACAATGAGCAGTTCTTC. It translates to CASSQDRGVYNEQFF.

In its sample, this clone was seen a few times. This chain connects TRBV4-2 to TRBJ1-1; D gene ambiguous. Germline CDR1 reads LGHNA; CDR2 reads YNFKEQ. V was cut by 0 bases and J by 2 bases, with 10 bases left in between. The CDR3 has 15 amino acids. DNA of the CDR3: TGTGCCAGCAGCCAAGAAGAGCGGGGAAACACTGAAGCTTTCTTT. This codes for CASSQEERGNTEAFF.

This sequence joins TRBV19 and TRBJ1-2; no firm D call. Germline CDR1 reads LNHDA; CDR2 reads SQIVND (reference sequence). The germline V and J ends were trimmed by 10 bases and 2 bases, with 17 bases remaining between them. The CDR3 has 14 residues. The CDR3 region is CATKSGRGNYGYTF. The CDR3 nucleotides are TGTGCCACCAAGAGCGGGAGAGGAAACTATGGCTACACCTTC.

The DNA of the CDR3 is TGCGCCAGCCGAAGAGAGGGGGGCGTCACAGATACGCAGTATTTT. It translates to CASRREGGVTDTQYF. This chain connects TRBV5-1 to TRBJ2-3; D could derive from TRBD1 or TRBD2 (6 bases each). The V gene lost 7 bases and the J gene lost 2 bases, with 17 bases spanning the gap. CDR1 and CDR2 (germline): SGHRS, YFSETQ. The CDR3 sequence is 15 residues long.

This clone was recorded once. The CDR3 is CASIKAGGGANSPLHF. The DNA of the CDR3 is TGTGCCAGCATCAAAGCCGGGGGAGGGGCCAATTCACCCCTCCACTTT. This chain joins TRBV2 and TRBJ1-6; a weak D match, TRBD1 (5 bases). Per the germline V gene, CDR1 is SNHLY and CDR2 is FYNNEI. V lost 7 bases, J lost 7 bases, and 20 bases lay in between. The CDR3 consists of 16 residues.

The chain links TRBV19 to TRBJ2-1; D possibly matches TRBD1 or TRBD2 (5 bases each). Germline-derived CDR1 and CDR2 are LNHDA and SQIVND (reference sequence). This CDR3 contains 13 residues. Trimming stripped 9 bases from V and 11 bases from J, with 20 bases between. The CDR3 DNA sequence: TGTGCCAGCCGGGACCCCGCCTTGAATCAGCAGTTCTTC. It codes for CASRDPALNQQFF.

The chain couples TRBV4-2 to TRBJ2-7; perhaps D is TRBD1 or TRBD2 (5 bases each). Germline V gives CDR1 LGHNA, CDR2 YNFKEQ. The CDR3 runs 18 residues. The ends were cut back, 0 bases at V and 4 bases at J, with 22 bases in the middle. The CDR3 coding sequence is TGTGCCAGCAGCCAAGATCAGGGCGGGTCTTTTTCCCCTTACGAGCAGTACTTC. Its protein is CASSQDQGGSFSPYEQYF.

V and J are TRBV7-9 and TRBJ2-7; weak D call: TRBD2 (6 bases). Per germline, CDR1 SEHNR and CDR2 FQNEAQ (reference sequence). Trimming took 5 bases from V and 5 from J, leaving 16 bases between them. The CDR3 is 14 amino acids. Written as DNA, the CDR3 is TGTGCCAGCAGCAGTAGTGACGGGGGAGACGAGCAGTACTTC. Its translation: CASSSSDGGDEQYF.

This clone came up once. This chain joins TRBV29-1 and TRBJ2-5; no clear D gene. The CDR3 spans 12 residues. CDR1 and CDR2 from the germline V gene are SQVTM and ANQGSEA. The V gene lost 4 bases and the J gene lost 0 bases, with 6 bases spanning the gap. The CDR3 DNA follows: TGCAGCGTTGGAGCGAACCAAGAGACCCAGTACTTC. Its translation is CSVGANQETQYF.

This chain connects TRBV12-5 to TRBJ2-3; D is tentatively TRBD1 or TRBD2 (5 bases each). V dropped 7 bases and J dropped 4 bases, with 12 bases sitting between them. The germline V gene has CDR1 LGHNT and CDR2 FRNRAP. The CDR3 is made up of 13 amino acids. Here the CDR3 reads CASVSGTSDTQYF. The DNA of the CDR3 is TGTGCTAGTGTATCCGGGACCTCAGATACGCAGTATTTT.

The chain has TRBV25-1 and TRBJ1-5; no clear D gene. The CDR3 runs to 13 residues. The V and J ends lost 3 bases and 5 bases respectively, with 8 bases between them. Germline V CDR1 and CDR2: MGHDK, SYGVNS. The CDR3 DNA is TGTGCCAGCAGTGAGGGAGTCCATCAGCCCCAGCATTTT. It codes for CASSEGVHQPQHF.

The chain uses TRBV4-1 and TRBJ2-5; 12 bases line up with TRBD2. This CDR3 contains 15 residues. The ends lost 4 bases at V and 3 bases at J; junction bases unmatched: 3. Germline V CDR1 and CDR2: MGHRA, YSYEKL. CDR3 nucleotide sequence: TGCGCCAGCAGCCGCCGACTAGCGGGGGAAGAGACCCAGTACTTC. It is translated as CASSRRLAGEETQYF.